This TCR beta chain originates from a study of CXCR3-negative and CXCR3-positive naive CD8 T cells. Naive CD8+ T cells showed a CD45RO-CCR7+CD27+CD95- phenotype. This CDR3 has 13 residues. CDR1 is SGHRS, CDR2 YFSETQ, per germline. UMI-labeled 5' RACE yielded the TRB cDNA libraries. TCRdb re-called the 5' RACE reads and gives one entry per CDR3 protein, without DNA. The listing contains roughly 90,000 distinct CDR3 sequences. Study findings and constraints: Similar levels of surface CD5 were seen between naive subsets; TCR strength was inferred from TRB CDR3 properties. Comparably high diversity marked both naive subsets, whereas memory CD8+ cells had much lower diversity. Hydrophobicity was higher for TRB CDR3s found in CXCR3-positive naive cells than in CXCR3-negative naive cells.

A remark on this clonotype: Antigen specificity is unknown.

The rearrangement joins TRBV5-1 to TRBJ2-7; as DNA is missing, the TRBD1 call by TCRdb cannot be tested. Sequenced: naive CXCR3- CD8+ T cells from blood. Regarding subset: CD45RO-CCR7+CD27+CD95- naive CD8+ T cells lacking CXCR3 (TNR3-). This TCR was recovered from a human donor in good health. Some clones in this sample may be carry-over from other donors' samples. CDR3 protein: CASSAQGSYEQYF. Full variable domain (missing parts from reference TRBV5-1 and TRBJ2-7): KAGVTQTPRYLIKTRGQQVTLSCSPISGHRSVSWYQQTPGQGLQFLFEYFSETQRNKGNFPGRFSGRQFSNSRSEMNVSTLELGDSALYLCASSAQGSYEQYFGPGTRLTVT.